This paragraph reports one T cell receptor (beta chain). Its target is unknown. This sample was included in a study of cytomegalovirus exposure and HLA in healthy donors. The PCR contained 60 Vbeta and 13 Jbeta primers. This table comes from immunoSEQ multiplex PCR, and its TCRdb copy is limited to in-frame clones, with some not included. The repertoire consists of around 170,000 clones, with around 85% occurring once and the leading ten covering 6.3%. CDR1 and CDR2 from the germline V gene are MRHNA and SNTAGT. This CDR3 contains 13 residues. V dropped 3 bases and J dropped 7 bases, with 10 bases sitting between them. General study points: TCR beta V segments were, for the most part, productive about 87% or about 30% of the time in an earlier analysis.

The V call is TRBV6-4, the J call TRBJ2-1; D might be TRBD1 (6 bases). Sequenced sample: PBMCs. The origin of this receptor is a man aged 40-50 years in good health and CMV-seropositive. The CDR3: CASSEQGGNEQFF. In nucleotides, the CDR3 is TGTGCCAGCAGTGAACAGGGCGGGAATGAGCAGTTCTTC.